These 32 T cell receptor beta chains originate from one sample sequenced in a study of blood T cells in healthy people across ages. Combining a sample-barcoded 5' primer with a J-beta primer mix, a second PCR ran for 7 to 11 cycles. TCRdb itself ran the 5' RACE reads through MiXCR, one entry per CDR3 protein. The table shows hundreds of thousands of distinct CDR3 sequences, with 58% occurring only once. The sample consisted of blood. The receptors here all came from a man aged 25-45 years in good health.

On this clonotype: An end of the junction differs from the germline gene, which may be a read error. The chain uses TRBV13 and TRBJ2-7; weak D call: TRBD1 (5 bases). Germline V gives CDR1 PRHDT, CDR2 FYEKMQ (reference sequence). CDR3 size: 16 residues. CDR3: CACSLVRTTGSYEQYF. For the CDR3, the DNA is TGTGCCTGCAGCTTAGTCCGGACAACCGGCTCCTACGAGCAGTACTTC. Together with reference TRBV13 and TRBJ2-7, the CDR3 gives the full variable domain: AAGVIQSPRHLIKEKRETATLKCYPIPRHDTVYWYQQGPGQDPQFLISFYEKMQSDKGSIPDRFSAQQFSDYHSELNMSSLELGDSALYFCACSLVRTTGSYEQYFGPGTRLTVT.

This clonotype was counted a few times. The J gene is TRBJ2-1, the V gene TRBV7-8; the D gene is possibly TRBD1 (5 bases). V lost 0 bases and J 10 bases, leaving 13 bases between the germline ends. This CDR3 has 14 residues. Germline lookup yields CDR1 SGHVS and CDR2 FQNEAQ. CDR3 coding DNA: TGTGCCAGCAGCTTAGCCGCGACAGAACGCGAGCAGTTCTTC. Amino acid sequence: CASSLAATEREQFF.

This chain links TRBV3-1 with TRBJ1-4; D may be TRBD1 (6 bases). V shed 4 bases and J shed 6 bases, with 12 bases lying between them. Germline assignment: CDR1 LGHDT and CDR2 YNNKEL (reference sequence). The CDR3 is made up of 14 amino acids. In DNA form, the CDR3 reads TGTGCCAGCAGCCTCCGGACAGATCATGAAAAACTGTTTTTT. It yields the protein CASSLRTDHEKLFF. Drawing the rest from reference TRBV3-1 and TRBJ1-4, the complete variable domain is DTAVSQTPKYLVTQMGNDKSIKCEQNLGHDTMYWYKQDSKKFLKIMFSYNNKELIINETVPNRFSPKSPDKAHLNLHINSLELGDSAVYFCASSLRTDHEKLFFGSGTQLSVL.

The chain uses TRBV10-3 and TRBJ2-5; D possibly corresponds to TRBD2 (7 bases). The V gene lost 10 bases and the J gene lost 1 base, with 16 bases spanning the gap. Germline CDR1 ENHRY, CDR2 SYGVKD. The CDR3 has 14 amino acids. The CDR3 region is CATREGVGQETQYF. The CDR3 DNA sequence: TGTGCCACCAGGGAGGGGGTAGGCCAAGAGACCCAGTACTTC.

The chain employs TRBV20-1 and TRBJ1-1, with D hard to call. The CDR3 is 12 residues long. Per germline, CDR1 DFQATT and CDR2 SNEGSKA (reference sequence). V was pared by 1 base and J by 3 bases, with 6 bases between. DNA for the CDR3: TGCAGTGCTAGAGTGGGGTACACTGAAGCTTTCTTT. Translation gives CSARVGYTEAFF.

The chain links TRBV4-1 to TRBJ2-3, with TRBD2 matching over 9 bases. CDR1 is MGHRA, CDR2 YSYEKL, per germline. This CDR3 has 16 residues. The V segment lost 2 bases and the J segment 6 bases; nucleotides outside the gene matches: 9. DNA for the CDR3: TGCGCCAGCAGCCAAACTCCCGGGACTAGCATCGATACGCAGTATTTT. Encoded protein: CASSQTPGTSIDTQYF.

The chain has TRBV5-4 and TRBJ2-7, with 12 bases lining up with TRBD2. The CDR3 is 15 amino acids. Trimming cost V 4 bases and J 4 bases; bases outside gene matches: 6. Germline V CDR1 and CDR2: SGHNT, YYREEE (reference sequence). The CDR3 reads CASSPSGGGFYEQYF. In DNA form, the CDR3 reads TGTGCCAGCAGCCCTAGCGGGGGGGGCTTTTACGAGCAGTACTTC.

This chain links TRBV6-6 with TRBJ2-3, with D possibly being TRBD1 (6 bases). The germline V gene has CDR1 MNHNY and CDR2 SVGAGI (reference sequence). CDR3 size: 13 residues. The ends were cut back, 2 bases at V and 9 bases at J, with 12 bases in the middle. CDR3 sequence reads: CASSYATGGTQYF. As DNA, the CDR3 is TGTGCCAGCAGTTACGCGACAGGTGGGACGCAGTATTTT.

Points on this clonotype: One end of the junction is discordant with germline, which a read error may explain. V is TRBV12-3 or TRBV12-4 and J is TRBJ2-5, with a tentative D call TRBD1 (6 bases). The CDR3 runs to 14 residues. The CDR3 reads CAGSLWTAQETQYF. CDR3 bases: TGTGCCGGCAGTTTATGGACAGCCCAAGAGACCCAGTACTTC.

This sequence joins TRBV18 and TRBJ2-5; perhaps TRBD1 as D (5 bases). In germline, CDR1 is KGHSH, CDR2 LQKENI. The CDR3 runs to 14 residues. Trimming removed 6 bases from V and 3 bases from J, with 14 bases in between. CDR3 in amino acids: CASSTTDSEETQYF. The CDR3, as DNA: TGTGCCAGCTCCACAACTGACAGCGAAGAGACCCAGTACTTC.

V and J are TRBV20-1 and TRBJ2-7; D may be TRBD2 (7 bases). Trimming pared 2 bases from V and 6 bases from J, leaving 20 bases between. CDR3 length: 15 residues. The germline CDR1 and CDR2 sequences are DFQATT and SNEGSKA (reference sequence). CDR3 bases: TGCAGTGCTAGAACCACCGGGCGGGGGCCCGGCGAGCAGTACTTC. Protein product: CSARTTGRGPGEQYF.

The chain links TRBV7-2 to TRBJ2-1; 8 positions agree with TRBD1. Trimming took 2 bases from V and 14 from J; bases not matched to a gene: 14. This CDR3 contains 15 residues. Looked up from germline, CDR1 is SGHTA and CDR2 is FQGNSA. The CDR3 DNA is TGTGCCAGCAGCTTAAGGCTGTCTGACTGGACAGGGAAGTTCTTC. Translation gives CASSLRLSDWTGKFF.

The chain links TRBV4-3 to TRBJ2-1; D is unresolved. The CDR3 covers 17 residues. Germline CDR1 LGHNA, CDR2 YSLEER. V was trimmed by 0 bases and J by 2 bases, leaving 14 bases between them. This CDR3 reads CASSQDGPGSPYNEQFF. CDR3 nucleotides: TGCGCCAGCAGCCAAGATGGACCGGGTAGCCCCTACAATGAGCAGTTCTTC.

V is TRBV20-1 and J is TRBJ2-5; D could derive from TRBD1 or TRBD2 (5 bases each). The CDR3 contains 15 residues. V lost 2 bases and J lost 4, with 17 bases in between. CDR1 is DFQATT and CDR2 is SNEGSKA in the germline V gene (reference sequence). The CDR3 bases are TGCAGTGCTAGAAACCGGGGCAGGGTAACAGAGACCCAGTACTTC. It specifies CSARNRGRVTETQYF.

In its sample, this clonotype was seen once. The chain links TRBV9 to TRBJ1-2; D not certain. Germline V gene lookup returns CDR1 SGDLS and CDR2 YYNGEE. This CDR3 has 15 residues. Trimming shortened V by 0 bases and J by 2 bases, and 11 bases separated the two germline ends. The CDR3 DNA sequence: TGTGCCAGCAGCGTAGCTTGGAGAATGAACTATGGCTACACCTTC. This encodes CASSVAWRMNYGYTF.

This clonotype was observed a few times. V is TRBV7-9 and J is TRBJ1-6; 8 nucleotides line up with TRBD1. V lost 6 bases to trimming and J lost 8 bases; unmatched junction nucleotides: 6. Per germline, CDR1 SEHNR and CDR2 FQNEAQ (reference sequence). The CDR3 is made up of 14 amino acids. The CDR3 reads CASSGQGWDSPLHF. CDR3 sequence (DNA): TGTGCCAGCAGTGGACAGGGATGGGATTCACCCCTCCACTTT.

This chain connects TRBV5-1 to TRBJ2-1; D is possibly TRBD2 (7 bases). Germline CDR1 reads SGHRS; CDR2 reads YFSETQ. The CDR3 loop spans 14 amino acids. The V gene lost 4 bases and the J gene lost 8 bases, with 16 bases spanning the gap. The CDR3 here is CASSPAPGGHEQFF. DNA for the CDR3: TGCGCCAGCAGCCCGGCTCCGGGGGGCCATGAGCAGTTCTTC.

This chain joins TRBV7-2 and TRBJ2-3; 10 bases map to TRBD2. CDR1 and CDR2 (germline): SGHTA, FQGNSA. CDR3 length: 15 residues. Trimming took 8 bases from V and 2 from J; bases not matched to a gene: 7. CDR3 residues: CASVRTSGLTDTQYF. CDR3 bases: TGTGCCAGCGTACGGACTAGCGGACTCACAGATACGCAGTATTTT. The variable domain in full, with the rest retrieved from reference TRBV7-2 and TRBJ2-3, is GAGVSQSPSNKVTEKGKDVELRCDPISGHTALYWYRQSLGQGLEFLIYFQGNSAPDKSGLPSDRFSAERTGGSVSTLTIQRTQQEDSAVYLCASVRTSGLTDTQYFGPGTRLTVL.

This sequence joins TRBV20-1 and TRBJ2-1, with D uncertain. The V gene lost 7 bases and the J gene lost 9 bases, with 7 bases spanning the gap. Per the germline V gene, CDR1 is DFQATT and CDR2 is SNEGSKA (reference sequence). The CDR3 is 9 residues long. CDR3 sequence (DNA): TGCAGTGGAGAGGCTGAGCAGTTCTTC. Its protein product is CSGEAEQFF.

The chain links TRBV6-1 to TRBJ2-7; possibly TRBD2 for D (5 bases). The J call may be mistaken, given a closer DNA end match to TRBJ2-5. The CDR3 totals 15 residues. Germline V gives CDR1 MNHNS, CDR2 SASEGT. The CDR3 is CASSEGSFRGETQYF. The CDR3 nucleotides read TGTGCCAGCAGTGAAGGGAGCTTTCGGGGAGAGACCCAGTACTTC.

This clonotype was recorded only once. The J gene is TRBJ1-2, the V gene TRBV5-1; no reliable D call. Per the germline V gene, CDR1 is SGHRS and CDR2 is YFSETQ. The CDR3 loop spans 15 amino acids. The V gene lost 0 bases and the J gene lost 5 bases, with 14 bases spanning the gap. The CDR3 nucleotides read TGCGCCAGCAGCTTGGGTTCCGATACTTGGTATGGCTACACCTTC. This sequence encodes CASSLGSDTWYGYTF.

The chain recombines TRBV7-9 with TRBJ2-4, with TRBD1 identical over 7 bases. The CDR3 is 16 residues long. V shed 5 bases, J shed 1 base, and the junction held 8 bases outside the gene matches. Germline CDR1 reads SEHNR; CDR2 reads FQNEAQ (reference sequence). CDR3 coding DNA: TGTGCCAGCAGCGCCGGACAGGCCTTGGCCAAAAACATTCAGTACTTC. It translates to CASSAGQALAKNIQYF.

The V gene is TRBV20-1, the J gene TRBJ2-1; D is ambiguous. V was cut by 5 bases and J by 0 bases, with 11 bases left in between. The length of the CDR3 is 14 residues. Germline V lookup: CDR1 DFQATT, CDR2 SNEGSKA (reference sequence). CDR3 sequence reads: CSAPRVSSYNEQFF. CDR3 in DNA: TGCAGTGCTCCACGGGTCAGCTCCTACAATGAGCAGTTCTTC.

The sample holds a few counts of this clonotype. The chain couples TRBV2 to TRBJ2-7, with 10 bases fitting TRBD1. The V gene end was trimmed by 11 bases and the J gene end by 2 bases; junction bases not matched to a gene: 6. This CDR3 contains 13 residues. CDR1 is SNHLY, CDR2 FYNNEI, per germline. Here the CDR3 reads CAADGTGAYEQYF. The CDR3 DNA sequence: TGTGCCGCGGATGGGACAGGGGCCTACGAGCAGTACTTC.

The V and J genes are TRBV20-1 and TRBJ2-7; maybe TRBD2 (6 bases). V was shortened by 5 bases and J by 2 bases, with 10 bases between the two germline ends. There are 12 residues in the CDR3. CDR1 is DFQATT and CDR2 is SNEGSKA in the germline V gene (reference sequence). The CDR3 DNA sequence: TGCAGTGCTGCGGGGCCTACCTACGAGCAGTACTTC. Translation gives CSAAGPTYEQYF.

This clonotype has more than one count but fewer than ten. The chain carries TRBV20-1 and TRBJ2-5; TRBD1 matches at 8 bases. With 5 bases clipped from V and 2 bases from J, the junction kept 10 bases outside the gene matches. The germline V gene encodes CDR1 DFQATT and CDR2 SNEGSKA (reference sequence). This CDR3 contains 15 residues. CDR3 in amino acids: CSAGRTGLKQETQYF. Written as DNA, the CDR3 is TGCAGTGCTGGGCGGACAGGGCTGAAACAAGAGACCCAGTACTTC.

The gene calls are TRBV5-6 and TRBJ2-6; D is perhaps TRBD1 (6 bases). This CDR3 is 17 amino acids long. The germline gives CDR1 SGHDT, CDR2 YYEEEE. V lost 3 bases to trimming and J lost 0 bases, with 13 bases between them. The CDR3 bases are TGTGCCAGCAGCTCGTTCGGACAGAGCTCTGGGGCCAACGTCCTGACTTTC. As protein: CASSSFGQSSGANVLTF.

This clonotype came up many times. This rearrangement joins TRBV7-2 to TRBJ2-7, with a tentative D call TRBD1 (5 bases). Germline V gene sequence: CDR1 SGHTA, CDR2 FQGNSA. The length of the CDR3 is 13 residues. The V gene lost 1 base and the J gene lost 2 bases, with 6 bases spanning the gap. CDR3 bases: TGTGCCAGCAGCTTAGACAGGCCCTACGAGCAGTACTTC. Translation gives CASSLDRPYEQYF.

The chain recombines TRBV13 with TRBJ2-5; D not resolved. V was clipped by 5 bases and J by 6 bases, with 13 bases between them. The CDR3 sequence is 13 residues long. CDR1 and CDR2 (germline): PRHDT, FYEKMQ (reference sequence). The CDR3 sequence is CASSLGAEKTQYF. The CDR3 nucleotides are TGTGCCAGCAGCCTCGGCGCCGAGAAGACCCAGTACTTC.

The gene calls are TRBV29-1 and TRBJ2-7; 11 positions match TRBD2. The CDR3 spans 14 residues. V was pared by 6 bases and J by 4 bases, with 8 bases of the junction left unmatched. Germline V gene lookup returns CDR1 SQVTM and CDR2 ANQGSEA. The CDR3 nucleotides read TGCAGCGTGGCCGGGACTAGCGGAATGTACGAGCAGTACTTC. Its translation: CSVAGTSGMYEQYF.

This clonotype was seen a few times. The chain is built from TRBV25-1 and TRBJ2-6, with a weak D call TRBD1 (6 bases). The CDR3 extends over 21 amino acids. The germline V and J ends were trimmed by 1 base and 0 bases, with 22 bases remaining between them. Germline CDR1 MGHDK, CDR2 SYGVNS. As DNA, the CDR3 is TGTGCCAGCAGTGAATCTAGAGTAATTGGACAGAGAGACTCTGGGGCCAACGTCCTGACTTTC. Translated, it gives CASSESRVIGQRDSGANVLTF.

CDR3 coding DNA: TGTGCCAGCAGAGCGGACACGAATGAAAAACTGTTTTTT. This gives the protein CASRADTNEKLFF. The chain couples TRBV6-1 to TRBJ1-4, with D possibly TRBD1 on 5 matching bases. V lost 6 bases to trimming and J lost 5 bases, with 10 bases between them. The CDR3 loop spans 13 amino acids. Germline V gene lookup returns CDR1 MNHNS and CDR2 SASEGT.